The sequence of this T cell receptor beta chain was determined in a study of T cell changes during pregnancy in multiple sclerosis. The assay was immunoSEQ multiplex PCR, and TCRdb's table has in-frame clones only and misses some. The table records 20,000 to 25,000 clones, around nine tenths of them present only once. This clone was found once. CDR1 is SGHTA and CDR2 is FQGNSA in the germline V gene. The V and J ends lost 7 bases and 5 bases, in that order; junction bases with no gene match: 4. The CDR3 spans 13 residues. The specimen was CD4+ T cells from peripheral blood mononuclear cells, collected in the first trimester of pregnancy. This sequence was found in a female donor in good health, enrolled as a control in a pregnancy study. V gene TRBV7-2 combines with J gene TRBJ1-1, with 10 bases matching TRBD1. CDR3 protein: CASTRTGGTEAFF. The CDR3 region has the DNA TGTGCCAGCACCCGGACAGGGGGGACTGAAGCTTTCTTT.